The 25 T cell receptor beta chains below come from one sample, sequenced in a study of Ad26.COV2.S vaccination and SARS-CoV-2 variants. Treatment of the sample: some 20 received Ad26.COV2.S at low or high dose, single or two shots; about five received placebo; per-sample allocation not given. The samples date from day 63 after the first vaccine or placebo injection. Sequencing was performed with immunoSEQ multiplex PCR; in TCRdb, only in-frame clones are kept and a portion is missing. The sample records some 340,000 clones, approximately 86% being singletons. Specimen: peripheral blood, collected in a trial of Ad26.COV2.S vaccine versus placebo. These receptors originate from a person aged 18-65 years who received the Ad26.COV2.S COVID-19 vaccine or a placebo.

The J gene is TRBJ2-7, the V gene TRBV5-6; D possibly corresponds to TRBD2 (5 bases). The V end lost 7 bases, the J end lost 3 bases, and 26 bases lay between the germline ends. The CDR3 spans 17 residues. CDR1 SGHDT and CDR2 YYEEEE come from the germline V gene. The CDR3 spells CASETGRNTRIDYEQYF. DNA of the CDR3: TGTGCCAGCGAGACGGGAAGGAACACCCGTATAGACTACGAGCAGTACTTC. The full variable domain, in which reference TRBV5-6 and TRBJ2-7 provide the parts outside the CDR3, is DAGVTQSPTHLIKTRGQQVTLRCSPKSGHDTVSWYQQALGQGPQFIFQYYEEEERQRGNFPDRFSGHQFPNYSSELNVNALLLGDSALYLCASETGRNTRIDYEQYFGPGTRLTVT.

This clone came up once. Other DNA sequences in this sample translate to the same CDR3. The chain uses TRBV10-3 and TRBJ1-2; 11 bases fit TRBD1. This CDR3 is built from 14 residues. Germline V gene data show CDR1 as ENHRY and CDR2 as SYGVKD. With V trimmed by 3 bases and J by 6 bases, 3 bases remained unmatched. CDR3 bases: TGTGCCATCAGTGAACTGGGACAGGGGGATGGCTACACCTTC. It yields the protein CAISELGQGDGYTF.

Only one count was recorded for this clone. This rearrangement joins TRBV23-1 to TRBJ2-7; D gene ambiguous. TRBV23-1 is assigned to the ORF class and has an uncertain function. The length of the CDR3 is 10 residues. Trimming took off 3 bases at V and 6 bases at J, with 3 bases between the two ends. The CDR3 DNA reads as TGCGCCAGCAGTCACGCCGAGCAGTACTTC. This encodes CASSHAEQYF.

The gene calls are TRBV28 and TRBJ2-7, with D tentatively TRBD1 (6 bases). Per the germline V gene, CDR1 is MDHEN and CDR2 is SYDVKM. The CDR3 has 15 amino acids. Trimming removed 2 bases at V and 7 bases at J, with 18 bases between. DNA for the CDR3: TGTGCCAGCAGTTTAGTGGGGACACTTCAACGGGAGCAGTACTTC. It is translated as CASSLVGTLQREQYF.

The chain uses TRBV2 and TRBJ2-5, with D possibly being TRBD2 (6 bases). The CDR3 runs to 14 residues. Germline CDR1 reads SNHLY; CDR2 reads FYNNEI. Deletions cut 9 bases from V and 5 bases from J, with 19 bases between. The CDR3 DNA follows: TGTGCCAGTACCCGGGCGCCGGGAGAGGAGACCCAGTACTTC. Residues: CASTRAPGEETQYF. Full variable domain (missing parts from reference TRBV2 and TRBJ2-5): EPEVTQTPSHQVTQMGQEVILRCVPISNHLYFYWYRQILGQKVEFLVSFYNNEISEKSEIFDDQFSVERPDGSNFTLKIRSTKLEDSAMYFCASTRAPGEETQYFGPGTRLLVL.

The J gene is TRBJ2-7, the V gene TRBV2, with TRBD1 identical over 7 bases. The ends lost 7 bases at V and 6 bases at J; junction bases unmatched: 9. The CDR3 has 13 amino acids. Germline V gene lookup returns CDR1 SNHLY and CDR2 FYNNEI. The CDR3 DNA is TGTGCCAGCAAGCCCGAGACAGGGACCGAGCAGTACTTC. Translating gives CASKPETGTEQYF.

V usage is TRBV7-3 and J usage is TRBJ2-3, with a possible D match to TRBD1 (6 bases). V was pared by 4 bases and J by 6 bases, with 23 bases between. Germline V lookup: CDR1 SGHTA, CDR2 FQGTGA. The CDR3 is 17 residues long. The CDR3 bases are TGTGCCAGCAGCTCACAAGGGGCAGGGGCCCAGTCTGATACGCAGTATTTT. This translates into CASSSQGAGAQSDTQYF.

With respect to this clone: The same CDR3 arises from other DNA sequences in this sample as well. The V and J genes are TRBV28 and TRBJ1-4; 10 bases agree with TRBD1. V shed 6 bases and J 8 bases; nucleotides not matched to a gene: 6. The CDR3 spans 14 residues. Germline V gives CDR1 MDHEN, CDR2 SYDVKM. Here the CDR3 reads CASRRQGAGEKLFF. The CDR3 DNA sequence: TGTGCCAGCAGGAGACAGGGGGCCGGGGAAAAACTGTTTTTT.

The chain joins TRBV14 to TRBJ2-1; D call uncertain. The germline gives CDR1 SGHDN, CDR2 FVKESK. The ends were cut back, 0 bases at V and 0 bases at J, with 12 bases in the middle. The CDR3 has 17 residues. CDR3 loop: CASSQDAPYSSYNEQFF. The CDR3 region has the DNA TGTGCCAGCAGCCAAGATGCACCATACTCCTCCTACAATGAGCAGTTCTTC.

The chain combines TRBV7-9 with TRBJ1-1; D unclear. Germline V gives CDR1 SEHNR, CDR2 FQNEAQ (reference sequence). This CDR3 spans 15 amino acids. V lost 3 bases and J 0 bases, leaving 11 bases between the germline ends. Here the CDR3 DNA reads TGTGCCAGCAGCTTTTCGGAGGAAATGAACACTGAAGCTTTCTTT. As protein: CASSFSEEMNTEAFF.

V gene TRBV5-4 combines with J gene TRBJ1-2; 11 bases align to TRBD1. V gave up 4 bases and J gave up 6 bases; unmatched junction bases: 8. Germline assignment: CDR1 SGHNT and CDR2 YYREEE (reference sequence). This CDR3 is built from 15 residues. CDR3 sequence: CASSRGTGGHHGYTF. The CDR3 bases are TGTGCCAGCAGCCGCGGGACAGGGGGACATCATGGCTACACCTTC.

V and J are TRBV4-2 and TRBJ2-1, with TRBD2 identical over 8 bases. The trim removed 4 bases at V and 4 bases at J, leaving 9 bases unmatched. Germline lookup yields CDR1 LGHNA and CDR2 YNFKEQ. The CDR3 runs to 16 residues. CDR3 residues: CASSPRPTGGYNEQFF. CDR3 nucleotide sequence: TGTGCCAGCAGCCCCCGTCCGACGGGGGGGTACAATGAGCAGTTCTTC.

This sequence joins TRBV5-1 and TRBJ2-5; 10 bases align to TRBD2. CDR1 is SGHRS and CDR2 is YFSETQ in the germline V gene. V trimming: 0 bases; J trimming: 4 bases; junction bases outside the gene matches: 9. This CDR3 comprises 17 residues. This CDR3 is CASSLANSGGHRETQYF. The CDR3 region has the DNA TGCGCCAGCAGCTTGGCCAATAGCGGGGGGCATCGAGAGACCCAGTACTTC.

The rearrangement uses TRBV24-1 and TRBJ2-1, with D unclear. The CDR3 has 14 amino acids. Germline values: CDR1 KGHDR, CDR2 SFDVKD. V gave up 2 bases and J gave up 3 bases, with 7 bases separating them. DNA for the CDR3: TGTGCCACCAGTGATTCGGCCAGCTACAATGAGCAGTTCTTC. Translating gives CATSDSASYNEQFF.

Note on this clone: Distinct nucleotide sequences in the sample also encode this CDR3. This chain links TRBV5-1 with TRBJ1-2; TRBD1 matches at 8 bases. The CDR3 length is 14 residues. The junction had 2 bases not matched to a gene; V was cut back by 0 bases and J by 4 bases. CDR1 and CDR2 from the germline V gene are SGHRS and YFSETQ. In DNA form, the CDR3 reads TGCGCCAGCAGCTTGGGAGACAGGGGCTATGGCTACACCTTC. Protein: CASSLGDRGYGYTF.

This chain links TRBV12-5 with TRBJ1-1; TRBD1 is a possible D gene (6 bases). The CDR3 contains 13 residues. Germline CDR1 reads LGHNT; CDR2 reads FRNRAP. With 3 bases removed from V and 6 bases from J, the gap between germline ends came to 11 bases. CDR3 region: CASGLEPGAEAFF. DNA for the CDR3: TGTGCTAGTGGTTTAGAACCAGGGGCTGAAGCTTTCTTT.

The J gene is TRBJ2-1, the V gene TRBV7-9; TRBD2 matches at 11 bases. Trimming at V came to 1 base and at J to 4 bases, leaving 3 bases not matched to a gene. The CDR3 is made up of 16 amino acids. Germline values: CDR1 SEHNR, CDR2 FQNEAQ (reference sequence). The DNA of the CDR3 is TGTGCCAGCAGCTTAGATACTAGCGGGGGTTACAATGAGCAGTTCTTC. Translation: CASSLDTSGGYNEQFF.

The CDR3 reads CASSVGTGTSGASTDTQYF. As DNA, the CDR3 is TGTGCCAGCAGCGTAGGGACCGGGACTAGCGGAGCTAGCACAGATACGCAGTATTTT. The chain employs TRBV9 and TRBJ2-3, with 11 bases lining up with TRBD2. Germline lookup yields CDR1 SGDLS and CDR2 YYNGEE. Trimming at V came to 0 bases and at J to 0 bases, leaving 9 bases not matched to a gene. This CDR3 is built from 19 residues.

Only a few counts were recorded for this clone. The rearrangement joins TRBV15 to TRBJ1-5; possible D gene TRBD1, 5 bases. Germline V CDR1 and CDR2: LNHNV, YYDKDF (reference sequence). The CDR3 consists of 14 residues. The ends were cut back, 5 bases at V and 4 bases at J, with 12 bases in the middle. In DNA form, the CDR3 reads TGTGCCACCAGCGAGGGAGGACAAAATCAGCCCCAGCATTTT. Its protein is CATSEGGQNQPQHF.

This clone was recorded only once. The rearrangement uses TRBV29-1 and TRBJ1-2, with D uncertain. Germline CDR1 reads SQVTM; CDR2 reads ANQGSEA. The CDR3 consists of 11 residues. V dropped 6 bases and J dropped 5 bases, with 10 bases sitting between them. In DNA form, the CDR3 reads TGCAGCGTCCCTCGGGGTTATGGCTACACCTTC. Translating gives CSVPRGYGYTF.

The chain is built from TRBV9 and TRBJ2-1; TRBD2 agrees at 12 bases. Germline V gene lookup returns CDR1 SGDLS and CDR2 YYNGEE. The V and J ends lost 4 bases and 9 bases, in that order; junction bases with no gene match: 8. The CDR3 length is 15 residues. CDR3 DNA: TGTGCCAGCAGCAGGCGACTAGCGGGGGAGGCTGAGCAGTTCTTC. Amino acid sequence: CASSRRLAGEAEQFF.

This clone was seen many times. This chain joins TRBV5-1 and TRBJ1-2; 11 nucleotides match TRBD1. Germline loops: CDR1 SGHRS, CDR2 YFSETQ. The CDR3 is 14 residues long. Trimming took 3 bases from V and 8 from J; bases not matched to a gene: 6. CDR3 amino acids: CASSYGQGAGGYTF. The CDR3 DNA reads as TGCGCCAGCAGCTACGGACAGGGGGCGGGAGGCTACACCTTC.

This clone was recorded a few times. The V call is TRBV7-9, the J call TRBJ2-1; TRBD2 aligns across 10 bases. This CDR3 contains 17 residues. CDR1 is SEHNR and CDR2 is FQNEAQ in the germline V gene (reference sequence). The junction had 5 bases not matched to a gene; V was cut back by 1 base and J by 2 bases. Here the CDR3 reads CASSLGRGTSAYNEQFF. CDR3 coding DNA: TGTGCCAGCAGCTTAGGGAGGGGGACTAGCGCCTACAATGAGCAGTTCTTC.

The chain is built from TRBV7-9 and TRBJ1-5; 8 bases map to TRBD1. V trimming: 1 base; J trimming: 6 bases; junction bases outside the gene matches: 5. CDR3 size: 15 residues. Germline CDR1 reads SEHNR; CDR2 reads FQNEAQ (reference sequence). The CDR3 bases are TGTGCCAGCAGCTTAGGACAGGGGATGGGTCAGCCCCAGCATTTT. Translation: CASSLGQGMGQPQHF.

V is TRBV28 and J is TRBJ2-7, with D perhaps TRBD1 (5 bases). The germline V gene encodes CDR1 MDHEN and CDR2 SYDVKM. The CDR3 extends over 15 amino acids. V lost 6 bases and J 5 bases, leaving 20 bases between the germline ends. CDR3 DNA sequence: TGTGCCAGCAGCCCCAGGGCAGCCCTTATGGACGAGCAGTACTTC. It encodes CASSPRAALMDEQYF.